This TCR beta chain emerged from a study of shared clonotypes between healthy human individuals. Assay used: immunoSEQ multiplex PCR; TCRdb lists only in-frame clones, some missing. The sample shows roughly 530,000 clones, about 95% of them seen only once. This CDR3 has 15 amino acids. Between the trimmed V and J ends, which lost 2 bases and 4 bases, there was a span of 12 bases. Germline V lookup: CDR1 MDHEN, CDR2 SYDVKM. Material: naive CD4+ T cells sorted from blood. The subset is: CD45RA+ positively selected. The chain has TRBV28 and TRBJ1-5; D remains unclear. This sequence was found in a young woman in good health. The CDR3 loop is CASSLEGLANQPQHF. The CDR3 nucleotides are TGTGCCAGCAGTTTAGAGGGATTAGCAAATCAGCCCCAGCATTTT.